The subject of this entry is one TCR beta chain. This clonotype came up a few times. Its antigen specificity is not known. Base-call qualities are not available, and no considerably larger clone is one nucleotide away. The record originates from a study of T cells after yellow fever vaccination (dated by TCRdb to about 2019). Context from the whole study: The SMART-Seq v4 Ultra Low Input RNA kit was used to prepare libraries from fractions with low cell numbers. To track T-cell clones before and after primary and booster YFV17D yellow fever vaccination, bulk TCR alpha and beta repertoires were sequenced longitudinally. Two healthy male donors, one aged 18 to 30 and one aged 30 to 39 years, were included in the cohort. Blood samples were taken at several timepoints before and after primary and secondary immunization, and bulk PBMC replicates and cell subsets were isolated.

What the research found in general, with its limitations: A small share of clonotypes occurred in both CD4 and CD8 compartments, likely arising from convergent recombination. The secondary T-cell response was weaker than the primary response but faster, peaking on day 5 instead of day 15. The study included only a couple of donors, which limits how far the findings can be generalized. After the booster, most of the clones that had expanded following primary vaccination were detected again (around 97% of CD4 and around 90% of CD8), which suggests that memory was broadly maintained. Computational filtering was required because FACS-sorted repertoires could contain abundant contaminating clonotypes from the bulk population.

The CDR3 covers 14 residues, taking in both the cysteine and the phenylalanine. The entry retains the CDR3 DNA only, 42 bases that are in frame from base 1. At the junction V is shortened by 8 bases and J by 0 bases; bases outside the gene matches: 3. Per the germline V gene, SGHVS is the CDR1 and FQNEAQ is the CDR2. TCR cDNA was synthesized by 5'RACE template switching, which introduced a universal primer site and unique molecular identifiers. Priming for cDNA synthesis came from both the TCR alpha and TCR beta constant segments. Library amplification used two PCR steps, and the second PCR step added sample barcodes and sequencing adapters. Sequencing of libraries was performed on Illumina HiSeq 2500 (2x100 bp) or NovaSeq (2x150 bp). Under the source paper's analysis protocol: MIGEC was used to demultiplex reads and collapse the reads into UMI consensus sequences, and MiXCR was used for V(D)J alignment. Vaccine-responding clonotypes were defined with edgeR using replicate PBMC samples, requiring FDR below 0.01 and a log2 fold change above 5 up to day 15. Each bulk clonotype was labeled CD4 or CD8 based on which sequenced repertoire, CD4 or CD8, contained the clonotype at higher abundance. Starting from the raw public reads, TCRdb applied fastp trimming at Q25, assembled clones with MiXCR and retained in-frame beta chains. Rows are unified per CDR3 protein, each entry keeping the most common DNA and genes. V and J calls and clone size were set by TCRdb, not the authors. This sample has a few hundred thousand distinct CDR3 sequences in its table, and about 6.9% of those were observed once. Jointly, the top ten make up roughly a sixth of the sample.

The treatment or condition label, as the study defines it: live attenuated yellow fever vaccine strain. At each blood-draw timepoint, two biological replicates of bulk PBMCs were collected. PBMCs were isolated from peripheral blood using a standard Ficoll-Paque protocol. TriZol was used to extract RNA from bulk PBMCs, CD4 and CD8 fractions, and dextramer-positive and dextramer-negative fractions. The TCR sequence derives from a man younger than 35 who received the YFV17D yellow fever vaccine. The source was PBMCs, collected about 41 days after the first yellow fever vaccination. Here the chain combines TRBV7-8 and TRBJ2-1, with 8 junctional bases fitting TRBD1. The DNA sequence is given as TGTGCCAGCCTTACAGGGGGCTCCTACAATGAGCAGTTCTTC. The translation is CASLTGGSYNEQFF.